One and the same sample provided the 30 T cell receptor beta chains below, sequenced in a study of T cell changes during pregnancy in multiple sclerosis. The table came from immunoSEQ multiplex PCR; TCRdb's copy has only in-frame clones and leaves some out. The sample consists of about 69,000 clones, roughly 92% of them appearing once. Sample: peripheral blood, taken in the third trimester of pregnancy. The receptors derive from a female donor in good health, enrolled as a control in a pregnancy study.

In this sample, this clone turned up a few times. This sequence joins TRBV28 and TRBJ1-2; 7 bases line up with TRBD1. Trimming took 3 bases from V and 8 from J; bases not matched to a gene: 9. Germline V CDR1 and CDR2: MDHEN, SYDVKM. CDR3 length equals 14 residues. The CDR3: CASSFFTGVDGYTF. CDR3 nucleotide sequence: TGTGCCAGCAGTTTTTTCACAGGGGTCGACGGCTACACCTTC.

This clone was found once. The rearrangement uses TRBV9 and TRBJ2-5, with a possible D match to TRBD1 (6 bases). CDR1 and CDR2 from the germline V gene are SGDLS and YYNGEE. V was clipped by 3 bases and J by 4 bases, with 19 bases between them. The CDR3 runs 16 residues. The CDR3 DNA follows: TGTGCCAGCAGCGAGACAGGAAATGGGCCGCCAGAGACCCAGTACTTC. Translated, it gives CASSETGNGPPETQYF.

The rearrangement joins TRBV6-1 to TRBJ1-1, with D perhaps TRBD1 (5 bases). CDR3 length: 11 amino acids. V was pared by 6 bases and J by 5 bases, with 7 bases between. Germline V gene lookup returns CDR1 MNHNS and CDR2 SASEGT. This chain's CDR3 is CASRGETEAFF. Written as DNA, the CDR3 is TGTGCCAGCAGAGGGGAAACTGAAGCTTTCTTT.

The rearrangement links TRBV2 to TRBJ1-2; the match to TRBD1 covers 10 bases. The V gene end was trimmed by 6 bases and the J gene end by 5 bases; junction bases not matched to a gene: 3. Germline assignment: CDR1 SNHLY and CDR2 FYNNEI. The CDR3 is 13 amino acids. The CDR3 loop reads CASRGQGRYGYTF. The CDR3 DNA follows: TGTGCCAGCAGGGGACAGGGGAGATATGGCTACACCTTC.

The chain couples TRBV18 to TRBJ1-5; TRBD1 matches at 9 bases. The junction had 7 bases not matched to a gene; V was cut back by 4 bases and J by 3 bases. This CDR3 is built from 16 residues. Germline lookup yields CDR1 KGHSH and CDR2 LQKENI. The CDR3 is CASSLTGGADNQPQHF. The DNA of the CDR3 is TGTGCCAGCTCACTAACAGGGGGCGCGGACAATCAGCCCCAGCATTTT. Using reference TRBV18 and TRBJ1-5 for the parts outside the CDR3, the full variable domain is NAGVMQNPRHLVRRRGQEARLRCSPMKGHSHVYWYRQLPEEGLKFMVYLQKENIIDESGMPKERFSAEFPKEGPSILRIQQVVRGDSAAYFCASSLTGGADNQPQHFGDGTRLSIL.

This chain links TRBV5-5 with TRBJ1-1; D is undetermined. Germline V CDR1 and CDR2: SGHKS, YYEKEE (reference sequence). V lost 2 bases to trimming and J lost 0 bases, with 11 bases between them. The CDR3 spans 15 residues. As DNA, the CDR3 is TGTGCCAGCAGCTTTGATCGACACCTGAACACTGAAGCTTTCTTT. This gives the protein CASSFDRHLNTEAFF.

This clone occurred once. V gene TRBV1 combines with J gene TRBJ2-7; the table assigns TRBD2, which was not confirmed against the DNA. TRBV1 is listed as a pseudogene. This CDR3 contains 19 residues. The CDR3: CTSSHPPLSGGEPEDEQYF. CDR3 nucleotide sequence: TGCACCAGCAGCCACCCCCCCCTCAGCGGGGGGGAGCCTGAGGACGAGCAGTACTTC.

The chain carries TRBV11-1 and TRBJ2-7; 7 nucleotides line up with TRBD1. Germline CDR1 and CDR2: SGHAT and FQDESV (reference sequence). Unmatched junction bases numbered 18, after V lost 8 bases and J lost 2 bases. CDR3 length: 17 residues. CDR3 in amino acids: CASVFGTGTAKTYEQYF. As DNA, the CDR3 is TGTGCCAGCGTTTTTGGGACCGGGACAGCGAAGACCTACGAGCAGTACTTC.

The rearrangement joins TRBV18 to TRBJ2-7; tentative D call: TRBD1 (5 bases). The V gene lost 2 bases and the J gene lost 1 base, with 9 bases spanning the gap. Germline V lookup: CDR1 KGHSH, CDR2 LQKENI. The CDR3 runs to 14 residues. Written as DNA, the CDR3 is TGTGCCAGCTCACCAAACTCAGGGTCCTACGAGCAGTACTTC. Its protein product is CASSPNSGSYEQYF.

The V call is TRBV4-1, the J call TRBJ2-3; D is perhaps TRBD2 (7 bases). This CDR3 is built from 18 residues. CDR1 and CDR2 from the germline V gene are MGHRA and YSYEKL. With 0 bases removed from V and 2 bases from J, the gap between germline ends came to 18 bases. The CDR3 sequence: CASSQDFGRGGPTDTQYF. The CDR3 coding sequence is TGCGCCAGCAGCCAAGATTTCGGGCGCGGGGGCCCCACAGATACGCAGTATTTT.

The V and J genes are TRBV6-1 and TRBJ2-5, with a tentative D call TRBD1 (5 bases). Between the trimmed V and J ends, which lost 4 bases and 2 bases, there was a span of 8 bases. CDR1 and CDR2 (germline): MNHNS, SASEGT. The CDR3 consists of 13 residues. CDR3 protein: CASSVAGQETQYF. The CDR3 bases are TGTGCCAGCAGTGTGGCAGGGCAAGAGACCCAGTACTTC.

The chain carries TRBV5-1 and TRBJ2-1; TRBD1 agrees at 9 bases. The CDR3 spans 14 residues. Germline V gene sequence: CDR1 SGHRS, CDR2 YFSETQ. The V gene end was trimmed by 4 bases and the J gene end by 6 bases; junction bases not matched to a gene: 5. The CDR3 loop is CASSPGTGSNEQFF. The CDR3 DNA reads TGCGCCAGCAGCCCGGGGACAGGGAGCAATGAGCAGTTCTTC.

The V call is TRBV19, the J call TRBJ2-4; the D gene is possibly TRBD2 (5 bases). Trimming took 5 bases from V and 8 from J, leaving 22 bases between them. The length of the CDR3 is 16 residues. The germline CDR1 and CDR2 sequences are LNHDA and SQIVND (reference sequence). CDR3 coding DNA: TGTGCCAGTAGTCCTCGGACGACGACGGCGGGCGACATTCAGTACTTC. Its protein product is CASSPRTTTAGDIQYF.

The V call is TRBV4-1, the J call TRBJ2-3; D might be TRBD2 (5 bases). Trimming stripped 0 bases from V and 2 bases from J, with 27 bases between. Germline loops: CDR1 MGHRA, CDR2 YSYEKL. The CDR3 contains 21 residues. The CDR3 DNA reads TGCGCCAGCAGCCAAGACCCCGACCCGGGCGGGCCGAGTATGGCCACAGATACGCAGTATTTT. Protein sequence: CASSQDPDPGGPSMATDTQYF.

This sequence joins TRBV18 and TRBJ2-1; the D gene is possibly TRBD1 (5 bases). Trimming took off 4 bases at V and 8 bases at J, with 9 bases between the two ends. The CDR3 is made up of 12 amino acids. Germline loops: CDR1 KGHSH, CDR2 LQKENI. In nucleotides, the CDR3 is TGTGCCAGCTCACTTCAAGGGGATGAGCAGTTCTTC. It specifies CASSLQGDEQFF.

This clone was found a few times. The chain has TRBV28 and TRBJ2-1, with 13 bases that match TRBD2. The CDR3 totals 14 residues. The junction had 0 bases not matched to a gene; V was cut back by 5 bases and J by 5 bases. In germline, CDR1 is MDHEN, CDR2 SYDVKM. The CDR3 region is CASSTSGRDNEQFF. The CDR3 bases are TGTGCCAGCAGTACTAGCGGGAGGGACAATGAGCAGTTCTTC.

This clone was detected once. The chain has TRBV5-4 and TRBJ2-6; 8 nucleotides agree with TRBD1. The CDR3 contains 20 residues. Germline V gene sequence: CDR1 SGHNT, CDR2 YYREEE (reference sequence). The J segment lost 0 bases and the V segment lost 2 bases, leaving 13 bases of the junction unmatched. The CDR3 DNA reads TGTGCCAGCAGCTTAATGAGGCAGGGGGCCACTGGCTCTGGGGCCAACGTCCTGACTTTC. It is translated as CASSLMRQGATGSGANVLTF.

The genes are TRBV30 and TRBJ2-7, with 7 bases that match TRBD1. The ends lost 2 bases at V and 3 bases at J; junction bases unmatched: 10. This CDR3 is 15 amino acids long. Germline CDR1 GTSNPN, CDR2 SVGIG (reference sequence). CDR3 sequence reads: CAWSQLGQFFYEQYF. CDR3 coding DNA: TGTGCCTGGAGTCAGTTGGGACAGTTCTTCTACGAGCAGTACTTC.

V gene TRBV11-3 combines with J gene TRBJ2-1, with D unresolved. CDR1 and CDR2 from the germline V gene are SGHNT and YENEEA. Trimming took 1 base from V and 10 from J, leaving 8 bases between them. The CDR3 consists of 12 residues. CDR3 nucleotides: TGTGCCAGCAGCTTAGGGTCCAGAGAGCAGTTCTTC. Translated, it gives CASSLGSREQFF.

This chain uses TRBV2 with TRBJ2-7, with D maybe TRBD2 (6 bases). With 4 bases removed from V and 1 base from J, the gap between germline ends came to 8 bases. The CDR3 consists of 13 residues. From germline, CDR1 is SNHLY and CDR2 FYNNEI. The CDR3 sequence: CASSGEVSYEQYF. DNA of the CDR3: TGTGCCAGCAGTGGGGAGGTTTCCTACGAGCAGTACTTC.

This chain links TRBV21-1 with TRBJ1-6; no check of the table's D call, TRBD1, against the DNA was made. TRBV21-1 is tagged as a pseudogene. The CDR3 spans 18 residues. The CDR3 sequence is CASSKEGRMGQGASPLHF. The CDR3 DNA reads as TGTGCCAGCAGCAAAGAAGGCCGGATGGGACAGGGTGCCTCCCCCCTCCACTTT.

The chain combines TRBV19 with TRBJ2-1; possible D gene TRBD1, 6 bases. Per germline, CDR1 LNHDA and CDR2 SQIVND (reference sequence). V was shortened by 9 bases and J by 4 bases, with 19 bases between the two germline ends. The CDR3 sequence is 15 residues long. The CDR3 spells CASAQGGLTYNEQFF. The CDR3, as DNA: TGTGCCAGCGCCCAAGGGGGATTGACTTACAATGAGCAGTTCTTC.

The chain joins TRBV6-1 to TRBJ2-1; tentatively, D is TRBD1 (6 bases). CDR1 and CDR2 (germline): MNHNS, SASEGT. Deletions cut 1 base from V and 1 base from J, with 8 bases between. The CDR3 covers 15 residues. CDR3 DNA sequence: TGTGCCAGCAGTGAAGTCAGGGGATCCTACAATGAGCAGTTCTTC. Its protein product is CASSEVRGSYNEQFF.

The rearrangement joins TRBV6-1 to TRBJ2-5; 8 nucleotides align to TRBD2. V shed 3 bases, J shed 4 bases, and the junction held 10 bases outside the gene matches. Germline V CDR1 and CDR2: MNHNS, SASEGT. The length of the CDR3 is 16 residues. For the CDR3, the DNA is TGTGCCAGCAGTGATTCTCAGGGACTAGTGGGAGAGACCCAGTACTTC. Residues: CASSDSQGLVGETQYF.

The rearrangement uses TRBV12-5 and TRBJ2-1, with no clear D. CDR3 length: 12 amino acids. Germline CDR1 is LGHNT and CDR2 is FRNRAP. V gave up 0 bases and J gave up 7 bases, with 4 bases separating them. CDR3 amino acids: CASGLVQNEQFF. The DNA of the CDR3 is TGTGCTAGTGGTTTGGTACAGAATGAGCAGTTCTTC.

The genes are TRBV6-1 and TRBJ2-2, with 10 positions matching TRBD1. The germline CDR1 and CDR2 sequences are MNHNS and SASEGT. The trim removed 10 bases at V and 5 bases at J, leaving 10 bases unmatched. The CDR3 runs to 15 residues. The DNA of the CDR3 is TGTGCCACTTTATTAGGGACAGGGGTTACCGGGGAGCTGTTTTTT. It translates to CATLLGTGVTGELFF.

This clone was detected a few times. The chain couples TRBV7-8 to TRBJ1-1; unclear D gene. Germline V gene sequence: CDR1 SGHVS, CDR2 FQNEAQ. The CDR3 covers 12 residues. V shed 2 bases and J shed 11 bases, with 12 bases lying between them. Here the CDR3 DNA reads TGTGCCAGCAGCTTAAAGGTCGGGTACGCTTTCTTT. It codes for CASSLKVGYAFF.

V usage is TRBV27 and J usage is TRBJ2-1, with TRBD2 as a possible D gene (5 bases). Deletions cut 4 bases from V and 0 bases from J, with 7 bases between. Germline CDR1 MNHEY, CDR2 SMNVEV (reference sequence). CDR3 size: 14 residues. The CDR3 nucleotides read TGTGCCAGCAGTTGGGCGGGCTCCTACAATGAGCAGTTCTTC. Its protein product is CASSWAGSYNEQFF.

The chain carries TRBV21-1 and TRBJ2-7; the table's D call, TRBD1, has no DNA check behind it. TRBV21-1 is designated a pseudogene. The CDR3 contains 19 residues. The DNA of the CDR3 is TGTGCCAGCAGTGAAAGGTTGGGACAGGGAATCGGCTACCTCCACGAGCAGTACTTC. This sequence encodes CASSERLGQGIGYLHEQYF.

A single count supports this clone. The genes are TRBV29-1 and TRBJ2-7; no clear D. The germline CDR1 and CDR2 sequences are SQVTM and ANQGSEA. The CDR3 has 12 residues. V dropped 4 bases and J dropped 3 bases, with 10 bases sitting between them. The CDR3 DNA reads as TGCAGCGTTGCGGGTTCCGGCTACGAGCAGTACTTC. Translation: CSVAGSGYEQYF.